The 29 T cell receptor beta chains given below trace back to one sample, sequenced in a study of blood T cell repertoires in COVID-19. Measured with immunoSEQ multiplex PCR; TCRdb has only the in-frame clones, and not every one. Of over 40,000 clones in the sample, around 93% were seen once. Material: peripheral blood. These receptors were obtained from a human donor in a cohort sampled during active COVID-19.

The rearrangement joins TRBV19 to TRBJ2-1, with 7 nucleotides matching TRBD1. The ends lost 7 bases at V and 5 bases at J; junction bases unmatched: 8. CDR3 size: 14 residues. Germline CDR1 and CDR2: LNHDA and SQIVND (reference sequence). The CDR3 region is CASKIGGHDNEQFF. CDR3 bases: TGTGCCAGTAAGATAGGGGGCCATGACAATGAGCAGTTCTTC.

The chain employs TRBV4-2 and TRBJ2-2; 9 bases agree with TRBD2. The V segment lost 0 bases and the J segment 6 bases; nucleotides outside the gene matches: 2. This CDR3 spans 15 amino acids. CDR1 is LGHNA and CDR2 is YNFKEQ in the germline V gene. CDR3 in amino acids: CASSQEAGGAGELFF. The CDR3 coding sequence is TGTGCCAGCAGCCAAGAAGCGGGAGGAGCCGGGGAGCTGTTTTTT.

The rearrangement joins TRBV4-1 to TRBJ1-6; 8 nucleotides line up with TRBD1. CDR1 MGHRA and CDR2 YSYEKL come from the germline V gene. V dropped 3 bases and J dropped 9; count of bases not matched to a gene: 10. The CDR3 covers 16 residues. In nucleotides, the CDR3 is TGCGCCAGCAGCCACCCCCGACAGGGGCTTAGTTCACCCCTCCACTTT. Amino acids: CASSHPRQGLSSPLHF.

The J gene is TRBJ2-5, the V gene TRBV15; TRBD1 matches 10 bases. This CDR3 has 15 residues. CDR1 and CDR2 from the germline V gene are LNHNV and YYDKDF (reference sequence). The V and J ends lost 3 bases and 6 bases, in that order; junction bases with no gene match: 7. The chain's CDR3 is CATSRETGGDKTQYF. Here the CDR3 DNA reads TGTGCCACCAGCAGGGAGACAGGGGGCGATAAGACCCAGTACTTC. Combining the CDR3 with reference TRBV15 and TRBJ2-5 gives the whole variable domain DAMVIQNPRYQVTQFGKPVTLSCSQTLNHNVMYWYQQKSSQAPKLLFHYYDKDFNNEADTPDNFQSRRPNTSFCFLDIRSPGLGDTAMYLCATSRETGGDKTQYFGPGTRLLVL.

The chain joins TRBV30 to TRBJ2-7, with 9 bases that match TRBD1. CDR3 size: 15 residues. Germline V CDR1 and CDR2: GTSNPN, SVGIG (reference sequence). V lost 0 bases to trimming and J lost 4 bases; unmatched junction nucleotides: 7. Written as DNA, the CDR3 is TGTGCCTGGAGTGTAGTGGGGACAGGGTCGTACGAGCAGTACTTC. It translates to CAWSVVGTGSYEQYF.

The chain carries TRBV21-1 and TRBJ2-3; the table's D call TRBD2 went unverified against the DNA. TRBV21-1 is reported as a pseudogene. The CDR3 covers 15 residues. In DNA, the CDR3 is TGTGCCAGCATCAAGCTAGGATGGGGCACAGATACGCAGTATTTT. Protein product: CASIKLGWGTDTQYF.

The genes are TRBV6-4 and TRBJ2-7, with no clear D. The CDR3 length is 12 residues. Looked up from germline, CDR1 is MRHNA and CDR2 is SNTAGT. Trimming left V 10 bases short and J 3 bases short, with 13 bases between. The CDR3 loop reads CANQTENYEQYF. The CDR3 DNA sequence: TGTGCCAACCAGACTGAAAACTACGAGCAGTACTTC.

This clone was detected only once. The rearrangement uses TRBV19 and TRBJ1-5; 9 positions match TRBD1. The ends lost 0 bases at V and 7 bases at J; junction bases unmatched: 4. In germline, CDR1 is LNHDA, CDR2 SQIVND (reference sequence). The length of the CDR3 is 15 residues. Here the CDR3 reads CASSIEPTGGQPQHF. The CDR3 nucleotides read TGTGCCAGTAGTATAGAACCGACAGGGGGACAGCCCCAGCATTTT.

The chain couples TRBV5-1 to TRBJ2-7; a possible D gene is TRBD1 (6 bases). The CDR3 spans 13 residues. V lost 5 bases to trimming and J lost 2 bases, with 11 bases between them. Germline V lookup: CDR1 SGHRS, CDR2 YFSETQ. The CDR3 loop is CASRYAGAYEQYF. CDR3 nucleotides: TGCGCCAGCAGATATGCAGGGGCCTACGAGCAGTACTTC. The variable domain in full, with the rest retrieved from reference TRBV5-1 and TRBJ2-7, is KAGVTQTPRYLIKTRGQQVTLSCSPISGHRSVSWYQQTPGQGLQFLFEYFSETQRNKGNFPGRFSGRQFSNSRSEMNVSTLELGDSALYLCASRYAGAYEQYFGPGTRLTVT.

This sequence joins TRBV5-1 and TRBJ2-1, with 8 bases that match TRBD1. This CDR3 is 14 amino acids long. J lost 7 bases, V lost 3 bases, and 6 bases had no gene match. Germline CDR1 reads SGHRS; CDR2 reads YFSETQ. Here the CDR3 reads CASSWRDRPNEQFF. In nucleotides, the CDR3 is TGCGCCAGCAGCTGGCGGGACAGGCCTAATGAGCAGTTCTTC.

The rearrangement joins TRBV6-5 to TRBJ1-2; D remains unclear. The CDR3 spans 15 residues. Germline CDR1 and CDR2: MNHEY and SVGAGI. Trimming removed 2 bases from V and 2 bases from J, with 12 bases in between. As DNA, the CDR3 is TGTGCCAGCAGTTACGATTTCGAGGAAAACTATGGCTACACCTTC. Amino acid sequence: CASSYDFEENYGYTF.

This chain connects TRBV3-1 (or the pseudogene TRBV3-2) to TRBJ2-5; 7 nucleotides agree with TRBD2. The trim removed 1 base at V and 6 bases at J, leaving 8 bases unmatched. The CDR3 contains 15 residues. The germline gives CDR1 LGHDT, CDR2 YNNKEL (reference sequence). For the CDR3, the DNA is TGTGCCAGCAGCCAAGCCGTAAGGACTAGAAAGACCCAGTACTTC. Protein product: CASSQAVRTRKTQYF.

V and J are TRBV7-2 and TRBJ2-1, with TRBD2 as a possible D gene (5 bases). Germline V lookup: CDR1 SGHTA, CDR2 FQGNSA. Trimming took off 3 bases at V and 9 bases at J, with 9 bases between the two ends. The CDR3 runs 12 residues. Here the CDR3 reads CASSFLATEQFF. The CDR3 DNA reads as TGTGCCAGCAGCTTCCTAGCTACTGAGCAGTTCTTC.

The count of this clone is one. The J gene is TRBJ2-2, the V gene TRBV3-1 (or the pseudogene TRBV3-2); D possibly corresponds to TRBD2 (5 bases). CDR1 and CDR2 (germline): LGHDT, YNNKEL (reference sequence). The germline V and J ends were trimmed by 3 bases and 6 bases, with 11 bases remaining between them. The CDR3 is 14 amino acids. The CDR3 region has the DNA TGTGCCAGCAGCCATCGAGGAGGCGCCGGGGAGCTGTTTTTT. Residues: CASSHRGGAGELFF.

The chain links TRBV6-5 to TRBJ2-2; 11 positions match TRBD1. The junction had 0 bases not matched to a gene; V was cut back by 6 bases and J by 6 bases. CDR1 is MNHEY, CDR2 SVGAGI, per germline. The CDR3 sequence is 13 residues long. CDR3 DNA sequence: TGTGCCAGCAGGGACAGGGGGCCCGGGGAGCTGTTTTTT. This gives the protein CASRDRGPGELFF.

The chain links TRBV27 to TRBJ1-1, with 8 bases identical to TRBD1. Per the germline V gene, CDR1 is MNHEY and CDR2 is SMNVEV (reference sequence). Trimming cost V 5 bases and J 1 base; bases outside gene matches: 3. This CDR3 region has 14 residues. CDR3 DNA: TGTGCCAGCAGTAACAGGGGGGGGAACACTGAAGCTTTCTTT. Its translation: CASSNRGGNTEAFF.

This clone was recorded once. CDR3 bases: TGTGCCAGCAGTAGTACGGTTACTTCTAGCGGGAGGAGAGGGCGGGCCAACGTCCTGACTTTC. Residues: CASSSTVTSSGRRGRANVLTF. The chain joins TRBV28 to TRBJ2-6, with 11 bases aligning to TRBD2. The junction had 20 bases not matched to a gene; V was cut back by 5 bases and J by 5 bases. CDR3 length equals 21 residues. Germline V gene lookup returns CDR1 MDHEN and CDR2 SYDVKM.

The chain carries TRBV10-3 and TRBJ1-4, with 7 positions matching TRBD1. Germline trimming cut 4 bases from V and 8 bases from J; bases unmatched to any gene: 4. Germline lookup yields CDR1 ENHRY and CDR2 SYGVKD. This CDR3 is built from 13 residues. CDR3 sequence: CAISGTGREKLFF. The DNA for the CDR3 is TGTGCCATCAGTGGGACAGGTCGGGAAAAACTGTTTTTT.

The CDR3 DNA follows: TGTGCCATCAGACCGGTTGGCCAAGAGACCCAGTACTTC. Its protein product is CAIRPVGQETQYF. The chain joins TRBV10-3 to TRBJ2-5, with D unresolved. The V gene's germline CDR1 is ENHRY and CDR2 SYGVKD. This CDR3 region has 13 residues. V was trimmed by 6 bases and J by 1 base, leaving 9 bases between them.

The chain links TRBV9 to TRBJ2-2; 7 bases are a match to TRBD2. With V trimmed by 0 bases and J by 6 bases, 14 bases remained unmatched. This CDR3 contains 18 residues. CDR1 is SGDLS, CDR2 YYNGEE, per germline. This chain's CDR3 is CASSVGPSGFTGSGELFF. DNA of the CDR3: TGTGCCAGCAGCGTAGGTCCTAGCGGTTTTACGGGGTCCGGGGAGCTGTTTTTT.

The J gene is TRBJ2-7, the V gene TRBV9; 10 bases fit TRBD2. V gave up 2 bases and J gave up 1 base; unmatched junction bases: 3. Germline V lookup: CDR1 SGDLS, CDR2 YYNGEE. The CDR3 has 15 amino acids. This CDR3 reads CASSVSGGSSYEQYF. The CDR3 coding sequence is TGTGCCAGCAGCGTTAGCGGGGGGTCTTCCTACGAGCAGTACTTC.

The chain couples TRBV19 to TRBJ1-2, with a tentative D call TRBD1 (5 bases). The CDR3 contains 13 residues. Germline V gene lookup returns CDR1 LNHDA and CDR2 SQIVND (reference sequence). CDR3: CAVKRAGRYGYTF. For the CDR3, the DNA is TGTGCGGTGAAACGGGCGGGACGCTATGGCTACACCTTC. The whole variable domain, remainder taken from reference TRBV19 and TRBJ1-2, is DGGITQSPKYLFRKEGQNVTLSCEQNLNHDAMYWYRQDPGQGLRLIYYSQIVNDFQKGDIAEGYSVSREKKESFPLTVTSAQKNPTAFYLCAVKRAGRYGYTFGSGTRLTVV.

The CDR3 loop reads CASSLNGGMNTEAFF. The DNA of the CDR3 is TGTGCCAGCAGCTTAAACGGGGGGATGAACACTGAAGCTTTCTTT. This chain links TRBV7-6 with TRBJ1-1, with a weak D call TRBD1 (5 bases). With 2 bases removed from V and 0 bases from J, the gap between germline ends came to 10 bases. CDR3 length: 15 residues. Per germline, CDR1 SGHVS and CDR2 FNYEAQ.

This chain links TRBV6-5 with TRBJ1-1, with 8 bases fitting TRBD1. The germline CDR1 and CDR2 sequences are MNHEY and SVGAGI. The CDR3 runs to 16 residues. Trimming took 1 base from V and 3 from J; bases not matched to a gene: 7. The DNA of the CDR3 is TGTGCCAGCAGTTACTGGACAGGGACGAAAGACACTGAAGCTTTCTTT. This translates into CASSYWTGTKDTEAFF.

The rearrangement links TRBV5-1 to TRBJ1-2; D ambiguous. Germline CDR1 and CDR2: SGHRS and YFSETQ. This CDR3 comprises 12 residues. Trimming pared 4 bases from V and 8 bases from J, leaving 12 bases between. CDR3 loop: CASSVENRGYTF. CDR3 DNA sequence: TGCGCCAGCAGCGTTGAAAACAGAGGCTACACCTTC. Full variable domain (outside the CDR3, taken from reference TRBV5-1 and TRBJ1-2): KAGVTQTPRYLIKTRGQQVTLSCSPISGHRSVSWYQQTPGQGLQFLFEYFSETQRNKGNFPGRFSGRQFSNSRSEMNVSTLELGDSALYLCASSVENRGYTFGSGTRLTVV.

The chain couples TRBV15 to TRBJ2-4; D remains ambiguous. CDR1 is LNHNV and CDR2 is YYDKDF in the germline V gene (reference sequence). CDR3 length: 12 amino acids. Between the trimmed V and J ends, which lost 1 base and 6 bases, there was a span of 4 bases. CDR3 coding DNA: TGTGCCACCAGCAGAGGAGGAAACATTCAGTACTTC. Its translation is CATSRGGNIQYF.

The CDR3 sequence is CASSQSLAGGGADTQYF. The CDR3 nucleotides are TGTGCCAGCAGCCAATCCTTAGCGGGAGGGGGGGCAGATACGCAGTATTTT. The chain employs TRBV4-2 and TRBJ2-3; 11 bases fit TRBD2. The CDR3 runs 17 residues. CDR1 and CDR2 from the germline V gene are LGHNA and YNFKEQ. V lost 2 bases and J lost 4; bases outside the gene matches: 8.

V usage is TRBV15 and J usage is TRBJ1-5; D might be TRBD1 (5 bases). This CDR3 is 12 amino acids long. V was pared by 8 bases and J by 1 base, with 6 bases between. Germline CDR1 and CDR2: LNHNV and YYDKDF (reference sequence). The CDR3 region is CATGGSNQPQHF. In nucleotides, the CDR3 is TGTGCCACCGGGGGGAGCAATCAGCCCCAGCATTTT.

The chain recombines TRBV29-1 with TRBJ2-5, with a tentative D call TRBD1 (6 bases). This CDR3 region has 15 residues. Germline V gene lookup returns CDR1 SQVTM and CDR2 ANQGSEA. Trimming pared 7 bases from V and 3 bases from J, leaving 21 bases between. The CDR3 DNA reads as TGCAGCGCCCTACTCAGGGGAAGGTTTAAAGAGACCCAGTACTTC. Amino acid sequence: CSALLRGRFKETQYF.